These T cell receptor beta chains were read from a single sample in a study of blood T cell repertoires in COVID-19. The data were produced by immunoSEQ multiplex PCR, yet TCRdb's version contains in-frame clones alone and is incomplete. This sample has a few hundred thousand clones, with about 88% found just once. What was sequenced was peripheral blood. The receptors stem from a man aged 50 to 60 with COVID-19, enrolled during active disease. Each CDR3 is given with its conserved first and last residue.

CDR3 protein: CASSMKHPPSTGELFF
V gene: TRBV19
J gene: TRBJ2-2
CDR3 length: 16

CDR3 protein: CASSFQGGDEKLFF
V gene: TRBV5-5
J gene: TRBJ1-4
CDR3 length: 14

CDR3 protein: CASSFTRGETQYF
V gene: TRBV12-3/TRBV12-4
J gene: TRBJ2-5
CDR3 length: 13

CDR3 protein: CASSSLTGSVGETQYF
V gene: TRBV7-6
J gene: TRBJ2-5
CDR3 length: 16

CDR3 protein: CSVEIDRPGSDTQYF
V gene: TRBV29-1
J gene: TRBJ2-3
CDR3 length: 15

CDR3 protein: CASRYREEAGNTIYF
V gene: TRBV7-9
J gene: TRBJ1-3
CDR3 length: 15

CDR3 protein: CAREEQGASTDTQYF
V gene: TRBV11-3
J gene: TRBJ2-3
CDR3 length: 15

CDR3 protein: CASSEASRARPLHF
V gene: TRBV6-1
J gene: TRBJ1-6
CDR3 length: 14

CDR3 protein: CASSVGQYNEQFF
V gene: TRBV9
J gene: TRBJ2-1
CDR3 length: 13

CDR3 protein: CASSMRAGNQPQHF
V gene: TRBV19
J gene: TRBJ1-5
CDR3 length: 14

CDR3 protein: CASSTFMGASGTDTQYF
V gene: TRBV9
J gene: TRBJ2-3
CDR3 length: 17

CDR3 protein: CAWSLRTVNTGELFF
V gene: TRBV30
J gene: TRBJ2-2
CDR3 length: 15

CDR3 protein: CASGFPDRGNYGYTF
V gene: TRBV12-5
J gene: TRBJ1-2
CDR3 length: 15

CDR3 protein: CASRGVRGVNQPQHF
V gene: TRBV2
J gene: TRBJ1-5
CDR3 length: 15

CDR3 protein: CASSGRRTSSETQYF
V gene: TRBV2
J gene: TRBJ2-5
CDR3 length: 15

CDR3 protein: CSVLARGKSDTQYF
V gene: TRBV29-1
J gene: TRBJ2-3
CDR3 length: 14

CDR3 protein: CASSTGTGIGQPQHF
V gene: TRBV6-2/TRBV6-3
J gene: TRBJ1-5
CDR3 length: 15

CDR3 protein: CASSSLAGGLFGTDTQYF
V gene: TRBV7-2
J gene: TRBJ2-3
CDR3 length: 18

CDR3 protein: CASSSGTGDRGNTEAFF
V gene: TRBV5-1
J gene: TRBJ1-1
CDR3 length: 17

CDR3 protein: CASTYSRGSAEAFF
V gene: TRBV19
J gene: TRBJ1-1
CDR3 length: 14

CDR3 protein: CASSTQGKGSYEQYF
V gene: TRBV6-5
J gene: TRBJ2-7
CDR3 length: 15

CDR3 protein: CASSLLGTSRSGANVLTF
V gene: TRBV27
J gene: TRBJ2-6
CDR3 length: 18

CDR3 protein: CASSSGTEFNNEQFF
V gene: TRBV13
J gene: TRBJ2-1
CDR3 length: 15

CDR3 protein: CASSMLGTSGNEQYF
V gene: TRBV19
J gene: TRBJ2-7
CDR3 length: 15

CDR3 protein: CASSYGWQEPSEAFF
V gene: TRBV6-5
J gene: TRBJ1-1
CDR3 length: 15

CDR3 protein: CSVELAGGNTDTQYF
V gene: TRBV29-1
J gene: TRBJ2-3
CDR3 length: 15

CDR3 protein: CASSPTLESGSYEQYF
V gene: TRBV5-1
J gene: TRBJ2-7
CDR3 length: 16

CDR3 protein: CASGPRGLAGGNEQFF
V gene: TRBV19
J gene: TRBJ2-1
CDR3 length: 16

CDR3 protein: CASSEQGENTGELFF
V gene: TRBV2
J gene: TRBJ2-2
CDR3 length: 15